This T cell receptor (beta chain) is drawn from a study of CD8+CD57+ T cells in acquired aplastic anemia (dated by TCRdb to 2016 to 2018). Regarding the research as a whole: On average, sorted CD4+ and CD8+ cells yielded roughly 3.4 ug of extracted DNA, with a range of about 0.19 to 30 ug. CD8+CD57+ expansion was defined as frequency above the mean frequency observed in healthy subjects.

The patients picked for sequencing were ones in whom flow cytometry had shown an expansion of CD8+CD57+ cells. All patients had severe acquired aplastic anemia diagnosed by International Study of Aplastic Anemia and Agranulocytosis and Camitta criteria. At the time blood was sampled, none of the patients had received any therapy. In the study, sorted CD4+ and CD8+ blood T cells from patients with severe aplastic anemia and from healthy subjects underwent deep sequencing of TCR repertoires. In the USA, patient enrollment took place under clinicaltrials.gov protocols 00001620, 01623167, 00001397, 00071045, 00081523 and 00961064. Ficoll-Paque density gradient centrifugation was used to isolate peripheral blood mononuclear cells. Before DNA was extracted, CD4+ and CD8+ T cells were sorted using either FACS or magnetic beads. Overall results and qualifications from the work: CD8+ Simpson's diversity did not differ significantly between patients and healthy controls (P=0.060). Although roughly 30 CD8+ CDR3 sequences were shared by patients and controls, these sequences appeared highly expressed in patients and within the immunodominant clones of patients.

TCR beta VDJ combination and CDR3 sequence profiling used genomic DNA as the template. An Illumina HiSeq 2000 was used for TCR repertoire sequencing. The published analysis was carried out like this. Repertoire assessment relied on Simpson's diversity index, CDR3 size and DJ length profiles, and TRBV/TRBJ rearrangement plots. The immunodominant clone was defined as the most abundant DNA sequence in deep sequencing data. CDR3 amino acid sequences were checked for sharing across subjects and were also compared against the VDJdb database and published repertoires. The raw public reads went through TCRdb reprocessing: fastp at Q25, MiXCR clone calling, in-frame beta chains kept. Rows with a matching CDR3 protein are joined into one entry that keeps the most common DNA and genes. Clone size and V and J calls follow TCRdb, not the original study. The sample records around 200,000 distinct CDR3 sequences, 50% to 65% of which are singletons. About 44% of the sample is in the top ten clones.

Deletion took 6 bases off V and 4 bases off J, with a span of 21 bases between the germline ends. Based on the germline V gene (reference sequence), the CDR1 and CDR2 sequences are LNHDA and SQIVND. Including the terminal cysteine and phenylalanine, the CDR3 comprises 16 residues. Only the CDR3 region is kept as DNA, spanning 48 bases read in frame from base 1. On this clonotype: Its recognized antigen is unknown. Base qualities are not at hand, and no much larger clone is one base apart.

The sequenced sample consisted of sorted CD4+, CD8+, or CD8+CD57+ T cells (not recorded which) from PBMCs. This chain is built from TRBV19 and TRBJ1-2, with TRBD1 tentatively as D gene (5 bases match). The TCR comes from a human donor with aplastic anemia. The nucleotide sequence reads TGTGCCAGTAGCCCGGGACCCACGCCGCGAGCCTATGGCTACACCTTC. Its protein reads: CASSPGPTPRAYGYTF.